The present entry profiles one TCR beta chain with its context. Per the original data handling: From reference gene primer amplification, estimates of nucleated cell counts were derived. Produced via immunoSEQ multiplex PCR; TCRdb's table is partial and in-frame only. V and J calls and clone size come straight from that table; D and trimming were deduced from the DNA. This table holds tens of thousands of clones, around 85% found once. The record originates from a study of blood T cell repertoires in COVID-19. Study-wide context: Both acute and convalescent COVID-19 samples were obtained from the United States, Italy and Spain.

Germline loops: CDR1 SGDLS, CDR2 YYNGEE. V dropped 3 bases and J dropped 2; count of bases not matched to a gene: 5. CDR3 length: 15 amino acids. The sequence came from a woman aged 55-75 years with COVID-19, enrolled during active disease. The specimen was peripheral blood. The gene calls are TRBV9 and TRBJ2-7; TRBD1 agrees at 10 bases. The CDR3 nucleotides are TGTGCCAGCAGCGCCCACGGGACAGGGGCCTACGAGCAGTACTTC. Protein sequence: CASSAHGTGAYEQYF.